Only one count was recorded for the clone carrying this TCR beta chain. From germline, CDR1 is LNHNV and CDR2 YYDKDF (reference sequence). This CDR3 has 14 residues. Trimming stripped 0 bases from V and 5 bases from J, with 10 bases between. TCRdb's copy holds only in-frame clones and misses some; the assay was immunoSEQ multiplex PCR. This sample carries fewer than 200,000 clones, around 83% of them seen once, and the ten largest clones take 20% to 25%. This entry comes from a study of blood T cell repertoires in COVID-19. The chain employs TRBV15 and TRBJ1-1; a weak D match, TRBD1 (6 bases). Sequenced input: PBMCs or T cells enriched from blood (not recorded which). The clonotype comes from a woman between 40 and 50 years old in a cohort exposed to, infected with or recovered from COVID-19 (not recorded which). The CDR3 nucleotides are TGTGCCACCAGCAGAGAAGGGGGAGGGACTGAAGCTTTCTTT. It specifies CATSREGGGTEAFF.